The clone carrying this T cell receptor (beta chain) was detected a few times. The V end lost 3 bases, the J end lost 6 bases, and 7 bases lay between the germline ends. The CDR3 has 12 amino acids. Germline values: CDR1 LGHDT, CDR2 YNNKEL (reference sequence). These data originate in a study of early T cells in non-severe SARS-CoV-2 infection. Unique molecular identifier tags were affixed to discrete cDNA molecules. TCRdb reprocessed the 5' RACE reads with MiXCR, giving one entry per CDR3 protein. The sample shows over 60,000 distinct CDR3 sequences, roughly 12% of them seen only once. The sequencing here drew on whole blood, taken at baseline. V and J are TRBV3-1 and TRBJ2-3, with D uncertain. This sequence was found in an adult who was a healthcare worker with PCR-confirmed SARS-CoV-2 infection or an uninfected control (not recorded which). The CDR3, as DNA: TGTGCCAGCAGCCATTCTCCGGATACGCAGTATTTT. It specifies CASSHSPDTQYF.